A single sample gave rise to the 30 T cell receptor beta chains below, sequenced in a study of T cell changes during pregnancy in multiple sclerosis. Sequencing used immunoSEQ multiplex PCR; TCRdb keeps in-frame clones, though not all of them. The table records approximately 69,000 clones, around nine tenths of them present only once. Source: peripheral blood, taken in the second trimester of pregnancy. Every receptor here comes from a female donor in good health, enrolled as a control in a pregnancy study.

This chain uses TRBV30 with TRBJ1-1; possibly TRBD1 for D (6 bases). Germline-derived CDR1 and CDR2 are GTSNPN and SVGIG (reference sequence). V was pared by 2 bases and J by 2 bases, with 9 bases between. The CDR3 is 13 residues long. CDR3 nucleotides: TGTGCCTGGAGTCTACAGGGAAACACTGAAGCTTTCTTT. This gives the protein CAWSLQGNTEAFF.

This clone turned up a few times. This rearrangement joins TRBV30 to TRBJ1-6; tentative D call: TRBD1 (5 bases). Germline V lookup: CDR1 GTSNPN, CDR2 SVGIG (reference sequence). The V and J ends lost 5 bases and 10 bases respectively, with 12 bases between them. The CDR3 is 12 amino acids. The CDR3 reads CAWGGWASPLHF. The CDR3, as DNA: TGTGCCTGGGGGGGGTGGGCATCACCCCTCCACTTT.

The gene calls are TRBV19 and TRBJ1-5; 7 bases are shared with TRBD1. Looked up from germline, CDR1 is LNHDA and CDR2 is SQIVND (reference sequence). This CDR3 has 16 residues. Trimming cost V 0 bases and J 4 bases; bases outside gene matches: 6. CDR3 residues: CASSIERTGLNQPQHF. The CDR3 bases are TGTGCCAGTAGTATAGAAAGGACAGGTCTAAATCAGCCCCAGCATTTT.

The rearrangement uses TRBV7-9 and TRBJ2-7; 8 bases match TRBD1. This CDR3 spans 14 amino acids. Germline V CDR1 and CDR2: SEHNR, FQNEAQ (reference sequence). The trim removed 6 bases at V and 5 bases at J, leaving 9 bases unmatched. The DNA of the CDR3 is TGTGCCAGCAGTTCGACAGGGGTTCTAGACGAGCAGTACTTC. Protein sequence: CASSSTGVLDEQYF. The full variable domain, completed using reference TRBV7-9 and TRBJ2-7, is DTGVSQNPRHKITKRGQNVTFRCDPISEHNRLYWYRQTLGQGPEFLTYFQNEAQLEKSRLLSDRFSAERPKGSFSTLEIQRTEQGDSAMYLCASSSTGVLDEQYFGPGTRLTVT.

This clone was counted only a few times. The chain is built from TRBV2 and TRBJ1-2; possible D gene TRBD1, 6 bases. Per the germline V gene, CDR1 is SNHLY and CDR2 is FYNNEI. The CDR3 consists of 14 residues. V lost 1 base, J lost 2 bases, and 8 bases lay in between. CDR3: CASSEGTVNYGYTF. The CDR3 DNA follows: TGTGCCAGCAGTGAAGGGACAGTGAACTATGGCTACACCTTC.

Only one count was recorded for this clone. The CDR3 region is CASRTGYTEAFF. CDR3 sequence (DNA): TGTGCCAGCAGGACAGGGTACACTGAAGCTTTCTTT. The V and J genes are TRBV6-5 and TRBJ1-1, with 7 positions matching TRBD1. There are 12 residues in the CDR3. Trimming at V came to 6 bases and at J to 3 bases, leaving 1 base not matched to a gene. Germline CDR1 is MNHEY and CDR2 is SVGAGI.

This chain joins TRBV28 and TRBJ1-1; D unclear. With 5 bases removed from V and 8 bases from J, the gap between germline ends came to 12 bases. This CDR3 is 12 amino acids long. CDR1 is MDHEN and CDR2 is SYDVKM in the germline V gene. CDR3: CASSLLEREAFF. In DNA form, the CDR3 reads TGTGCCAGCAGTCTACTGGAGAGAGAAGCTTTCTTT.

The V and J genes are TRBV19 and TRBJ1-2, with a possible D match to TRBD1 (6 bases). This CDR3 spans 15 amino acids. V lost 5 bases and J 4 bases, leaving 17 bases between the germline ends. Germline CDR1 and CDR2: LNHDA and SQIVND (reference sequence). The CDR3 is CASSSSQGRGYGYTF. The CDR3 DNA reads TGTGCCAGTAGTTCCAGCCAGGGGCGCGGCTATGGCTACACCTTC.

The V call is TRBV5-6, the J call TRBJ1-1; TRBD1 might be the D (6 bases). V was trimmed by 4 bases and J by 0 bases, leaving 19 bases between them. Per germline, CDR1 SGHDT and CDR2 YYEEEE. The length of the CDR3 is 17 residues. The chain's CDR3 is CASSRGGTHRLNTEAFF. CDR3 DNA sequence: TGTGCCAGCAGCCGGGGAGGGACACACAGGCTGAACACTGAAGCTTTCTTT.

This clone was observed once. V and J are TRBV6-4 and TRBJ1-5; D gene ambiguous. There are 13 residues in the CDR3. V dropped 9 bases and J dropped 3 bases, with 12 bases sitting between them. Germline V gene data show CDR1 as MRHNA and CDR2 as SNTAGT. DNA of the CDR3: TGTGCCAGACCCCCGAGGTACAATCAGCCCCAGCATTTT. This gives the protein CARPPRYNQPQHF.

J is TRBJ1-1 and V is TRBV11-1; the match to TRBD1 covers 8 bases. The junction had 2 bases not matched to a gene; V was cut back by 5 bases and J by 0 bases. The germline V gene has CDR1 SGHAT and CDR2 FQDESV (reference sequence). CDR3 length: 14 residues. CDR3 loop: CASSPDRVNTEAFF. CDR3 bases: TGTGCCAGCAGCCCGGACAGGGTGAACACTGAAGCTTTCTTT.

The table lists this clone with a count of one. The gene calls are TRBV27 and TRBJ2-7, with TRBD1 matching 12 bases. The CDR3 length is 20 residues. Germline V gene lookup returns CDR1 MNHEY and CDR2 SMNVEV (reference sequence). J lost 5 bases, V lost 6 bases, and 23 bases had no gene match. The CDR3 nucleotides read TGTGCCAGCAGCTGGCGTCTTGCCCCGGGACAGGGGGCGAAATTCCACGAGCAGTACTTC. This gives the protein CASSWRLAPGQGAKFHEQYF.

CDR3 protein: CASSLGGQGGYEQYF. The DNA for the CDR3 is TGTGCCAGCAGCTTAGGGGGACAGGGAGGCTACGAGCAGTACTTC. J is TRBJ2-7 and V is TRBV13; TRBD1 matches 9 bases. The germline gives CDR1 PRHDT, CDR2 FYEKMQ (reference sequence). With V trimmed by 0 bases and J by 3 bases, 3 bases remained unmatched. The CDR3 totals 15 residues. Supplemented by reference TRBV13 and TRBJ2-7, the full variable domain reads AAGVIQSPRHLIKEKRETATLKCYPIPRHDTVYWYQQGPGQDPQFLISFYEKMQSDKGSIPDRFSAQQFSDYHSELNMSSLELGDSALYFCASSLGGQGGYEQYFGPGTRLTVT.

This chain links TRBV4-1 with TRBJ2-5, with D perhaps TRBD2 (5 bases). Germline V gene data show CDR1 as MGHRA and CDR2 as YSYEKL. Trimming took 5 bases from V and 2 from J, leaving 15 bases between them. The CDR3 is 15 residues long. The CDR3 here is CASSYFGVGQETQYF. The CDR3 DNA reads as TGCGCCAGCAGCTACTTCGGGGTAGGACAAGAGACCCAGTACTTC.

The gene calls are TRBV19 and TRBJ2-2; 8 nucleotides line up with TRBD2. The CDR3 sequence is 16 residues long. Germline V gene sequence: CDR1 LNHDA, CDR2 SQIVND (reference sequence). Unmatched junction bases numbered 7, after V lost 3 bases and J lost 4 bases. CDR3 sequence: CASSILGRGATGELFF. The CDR3 bases are TGTGCCAGTAGTATCCTTGGGCGGGGGGCCACCGGGGAGCTGTTTTTT.

This clone was seen once. The V gene is TRBV4-3, the J gene TRBJ1-1; D unclear. CDR1 is LGHNA and CDR2 is YSLEER in the germline V gene. V shed 0 bases and J shed 6 bases, with 11 bases lying between them. The CDR3 totals 14 residues. CDR3 in amino acids: CASSQEARRPEAFF. The CDR3 region has the DNA TGCGCCAGCAGCCAAGAGGCGCGGCGGCCTGAAGCTTTCTTT.

The J gene is TRBJ2-5, the V gene TRBV27; 7 nucleotides align to TRBD1. Near its end, the DNA agrees better with TRBJ2-7, so the J call may be wrong. CDR1 and CDR2 from the germline V gene are MNHEY and SMNVEV (reference sequence). The CDR3 runs to 16 residues. The CDR3 nucleotides read TGTGCCAGCAGTTTGATGGGGGACAGTAGCTCCTACGAGCAGTACTTC. Its translation is CASSLMGDSSSYEQYF.

CDR3 nucleotides: TGTGCCAGCGGGATAAGGGGAACTAATGAAAAACTGTTTTTT. It yields the protein CASGIRGTNEKLFF. V gene TRBV6-6 combines with J gene TRBJ1-4, with D perhaps matching TRBD1 (5 bases). This CDR3 spans 14 amino acids. In germline, CDR1 is MNHNY, CDR2 SVGAGI (reference sequence). V was cut by 8 bases and J by 1 base, with 11 bases left in between.

The chain links TRBV18 to TRBJ1-1; TRBD1 aligns across 8 bases. The V and J ends lost 3 bases and 6 bases, in that order; junction bases with no gene match: 6. Germline CDR1 KGHSH, CDR2 LQKENI. This CDR3 contains 14 residues. CDR3 in amino acids: CASSPGQGEAEAFF. The CDR3 DNA is TGTGCCAGCTCACCCGGACAGGGAGAGGCTGAAGCTTTCTTT.

The chain has TRBV11-2 and TRBJ1-1; tentative D call: TRBD1 (6 bases). From germline, CDR1 is SGHAT and CDR2 FQNNGV. The CDR3 length is 16 residues. Trimming removed 2 bases at V and 7 bases at J, with 20 bases between. DNA of the CDR3: TGTGCCAGCAGCTTAAGCAGGGCAGGGGCGCGAGGTGAAGCTTTCTTT. Protein sequence: CASSLSRAGARGEAFF.

The chain employs TRBV28 and TRBJ1-1; D is perhaps TRBD1 (6 bases). CDR3 length: 12 amino acids. Per the germline V gene, CDR1 is MDHEN and CDR2 is SYDVKM. V lost 3 bases and J lost 7, with 9 bases in between. This chain's CDR3 is CASSFPRGEAFF. CDR3 in DNA: TGTGCCAGCAGTTTTCCCAGGGGTGAAGCTTTCTTT. The entire variable domain, with the rest obtained from reference TRBV28 and TRBJ1-1, is as follows: DVKVTQSSRYLVKRTGEKVFLECVQDMDHENMFWYRQDPGLGLRLIYFSYDVKMKEKGDIPEGYSVSREKKERFSLILESASTNQTSMYLCASSFPRGEAFFGQGTRLTVV.

V and J are TRBV19 and TRBJ1-3, with a weak D call TRBD1 (6 bases). CDR3 length: 15 residues. The germline V and J ends were trimmed by 3 bases and 0 bases, with 9 bases remaining between them. Germline V gene lookup returns CDR1 LNHDA and CDR2 SQIVND (reference sequence). As DNA, the CDR3 is TGTGCCAGTAGTATGAGGGGGTACTCTGGAAACACCATATATTTT. Protein sequence: CASSMRGYSGNTIYF.

The chain links TRBV4-1 to TRBJ1-1; maybe TRBD1 (5 bases). Deletions cut 5 bases from V and 5 bases from J, with 15 bases between. The CDR3 is 14 amino acids. Germline CDR1 MGHRA, CDR2 YSYEKL. CDR3 loop: CASSSPTVGTEAFF. CDR3 DNA: TGCGCCAGCAGCTCCCCGACAGTTGGAACTGAAGCTTTCTTT.

The chain is built from TRBV27 and TRBJ2-1; tentatively, D is TRBD1 (5 bases). This CDR3 spans 16 amino acids. Germline V gene data show CDR1 as MNHEY and CDR2 as SMNVEV (reference sequence). V lost 2 bases and J 2 bases, leaving 13 bases between the germline ends. Here the CDR3 DNA reads TGTGCCAGCAGTTTAAGGACACATCTTCCCTACAATGAGCAGTTCTTC. Protein product: CASSLRTHLPYNEQFF.

The chain is built from TRBV27 and TRBJ1-1; D call uncertain. V gave up 6 bases and J gave up 3 bases, with 11 bases separating them. The CDR3 sequence is 13 residues long. Germline lookup yields CDR1 MNHEY and CDR2 SMNVEV (reference sequence). CDR3: CASRSPGDTEAFF. In DNA, the CDR3 is TGTGCCAGCAGATCGCCCGGGGACACTGAAGCTTTCTTT.

This clone was observed a few times. The gene calls are TRBV9 and TRBJ1-6, with TRBD1 as a possible D gene (5 bases). V lost 3 bases and J lost 10, with 17 bases in between. The germline CDR1 and CDR2 sequences are SGDLS and YYNGEE. The length of the CDR3 is 15 residues. CDR3 sequence reads: CASSASTGGGSPLHF. The CDR3 region has the DNA TGTGCCAGCAGCGCGTCCACGGGGGGTGGATCACCCCTCCACTTT.

J is TRBJ2-1 and V is TRBV7-2; 9 nucleotides match TRBD2. J lost 5 bases, V lost 6 bases, and 8 bases had no gene match. The length of the CDR3 is 15 residues. Germline V lookup: CDR1 SGHTA, CDR2 FQGNSA. CDR3 DNA sequence: TGTGCCAGCAGTTCAACTAGCGGGTTTAACAATGAGCAGTTCTTC. It is translated as CASSSTSGFNNEQFF.

The rearrangement joins TRBV2 to TRBJ1-1; no clear D. V shed 2 bases and J shed 1 base, with 14 bases lying between them. Germline V CDR1 and CDR2: SNHLY, FYNNEI. The CDR3 extends over 16 amino acids. CDR3 nucleotides: TGTGCCAGCAGTGAAAGTAGGGAGGAGGGGAACACTGAAGCTTTCTTT. Translated, it gives CASSESREEGNTEAFF.

J is TRBJ2-1 and V is TRBV7-2; 10 bases are shared with TRBD2. This CDR3 has 15 residues. V shed 1 base, J shed 7 bases, and the junction held 4 bases outside the gene matches. Germline V lookup: CDR1 SGHTA, CDR2 FQGNSA. The CDR3 DNA sequence: TGTGCCAGCAGCTTAGGGAGCGGGGGGGTAAATGAGCAGTTCTTC. Translation: CASSLGSGGVNEQFF.

The chain's CDR3 is CATSRTTGDGDGYTF. DNA for the CDR3: TGTGCCACCAGCAGAACCACAGGGGACGGTGATGGCTACACCTTC. This chain connects TRBV15 to TRBJ1-2; 7 bases are shared with TRBD1. This CDR3 has 15 amino acids. V lost 2 bases and J lost 6; bases outside the gene matches: 9. CDR1 is LNHNV and CDR2 is YYDKDF in the germline V gene (reference sequence).